This paragraph covers one TCR beta chain sequence. The target antigen is unknown. This entry comes from a study of T cell repertoires in cytomegalovirus infection. The overall study: Recently described HLA-C-restricted plus well-studied HLA-B-restricted CMV epitopes were used. TCR beta signatures that were public indicated CMV infection and matching HLA type.

MiXCR, run by TCRdb on the reads, gives a single entry per CDR3 protein. The sample consists of some 920,000 distinct CDR3 sequences, approximately 30% of them appearing once. The CDR3 has 18 amino acids. The ends were cut back, 3 bases at V and 0 bases at J, with 18 bases in the middle. Per germline, CDR1 SGHDT and CDR2 YYEEEE. This rearrangement joins TRBV5-6 to TRBJ2-2; no definite D call. This TCR was recovered from a human donor in good health (CMV status not recorded). Some clones in this sample may be carry-over from other donors' samples. The sample consisted of cultured CD8+ T cells from PBMCs, taken from culture after CMV antigen stimulation. CDR3 loop: CASSSRRAKGTNTGELFF. The CDR3 coding sequence is TGTGCCAGCAGCTCCCGCCGGGCCAAGGGCACGAACACCGGGGAGCTGTTTTTT.